This T cell receptor (beta chain) was sequenced during a study of siplizumab effects on memory and regulatory T cells. CDR1 is SNHLY and CDR2 is FYNNEI in the germline V gene. The CDR3 has 13 amino acids. V shed 6 bases and J 6 bases; nucleotides not matched to a gene: 4. Profiling relied on immunoSEQ multiplex PCR, and the TCRdb table lists in-frame clones only, not all of them. The table records 90,000 to 120,000 clones, 92% of them present only once. The receptor was isolated from a human donor in good health. The chain is built from TRBV2 and TRBJ2-1; 8 bases are a match to TRBD2. The sample was Tregs sorted from blood. This chain's CDR3 is CASSGLAGNEQFF. CDR3 DNA sequence: TGTGCCAGCAGCGGGCTAGCGGGCAATGAGCAGTTCTTC.